This T cell receptor (beta chain) is from a study of T cell responses to AZD1222 COVID-19 vaccine. Findings and caveats of the study: The span of vaccine-associated CD4 TCRs extended across spike, with dominance at 160-218 and 743-854. White British donors predominated, females outnumbered males, and clonal diversity was possibly underestimated.

Germline CDR1 SNHLY, CDR2 FYNNEI. This CDR3 has 13 residues. Deletions cut 3 bases from V and 5 bases from J, with 10 bases between. Produced via immunoSEQ multiplex PCR; TCRdb's table is partial and in-frame only. The sample has approximately 160,000 clones, approximately 90% seen once. A note on this clone: As yet, its antigen is unknown.

V usage is TRBV2 and J usage is TRBJ1-2, with a tentative D call TRBD1 (5 bases). The sample was peripheral blood, taken on day 0 of AZD1222 vaccination. The sequence was obtained from an adult in good health. In DNA, the CDR3 is TGTGCCAGCAGTGAGGGTCAGGGTTATGGCTACACCTTC. Its translation: CASSEGQGYGYTF.